The T cell receptor (beta chain) described here comes from a study of T cells expressing NK-cell markers. The CDR3 extends over 13 amino acids. After re-calling the 5' RACE reads, TCRdb lists one entry per CDR3 protein, DNA absent. The sample has 350,000 to 450,000 distinct CDR3 sequences, and its top ten clones hold 5% to 5.5%. The chain recombines TRBV12-3 or TRBV12-4 with TRBJ2-5; no DNA is available, so the TRBD1 call from TCRdb remains unchecked. The receptor was derived from a man aged 18 to 69 in good health. Sequenced input: blood T cells: a sorted CD56 or NKG2C T cell subset, CD4+ or CD8+ T cells, or bulk PBMC T cells (not recorded which). The chain's CDR3 is CASSFLGAETQYF.